This T cell receptor (beta chain) derives from a study of blood T cell repertoires in COVID-19. Overall study: Material from acute and convalescent COVID-19 was sourced from the United States, Italy and Spain.

Germline CDR1 reads LGHDT; CDR2 reads YNNKEL (reference sequence). The CDR3 consists of 16 residues. V lost 3 bases and J lost 7; bases outside the gene matches: 10. Per the authors' pipeline: Reference gene primer amplification gave estimated nucleated cell counts. Repertoires were generated with immunoSEQ multiplex PCR, while TCRdb's copy carries only in-frame clones and drops some. Clone size and V and J calls were adopted from that table, with D and trimming inferred from the DNA. The repertoire includes a few hundred thousand clones, around 91% of them detected once, and about 1% sits in the top ten. Those enrolled, adults aged about 18 to 89 years, came from about two dozen US areas. Among Cohort 3 donors, those recovered had two negative PCRs, clearance, or symptom resolution.

The specimen sequenced was PBMCs or T cells enriched from blood (not recorded which). The chain joins TRBV3-1 (or the pseudogene TRBV3-2) to TRBJ2-2; 8 bases align to TRBD2. The TCR comes from a man younger than 35 who had recovered from COVID-19. CDR3 bases: TGTGCCAGCAGCCATCCGGGGGGGCGTCTGAGCGGGGAGCTGTTTTTT. Protein product: CASSHPGGRLSGELFF.